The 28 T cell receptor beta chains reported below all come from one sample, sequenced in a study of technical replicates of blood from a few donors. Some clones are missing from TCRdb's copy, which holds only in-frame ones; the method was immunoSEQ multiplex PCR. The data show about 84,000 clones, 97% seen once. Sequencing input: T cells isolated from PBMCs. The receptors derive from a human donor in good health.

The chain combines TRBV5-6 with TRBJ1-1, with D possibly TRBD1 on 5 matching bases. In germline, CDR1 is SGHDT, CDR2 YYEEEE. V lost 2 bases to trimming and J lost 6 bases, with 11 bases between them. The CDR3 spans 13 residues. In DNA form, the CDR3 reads TGTGCCAGCAGCTTAGCAGGGTATCCTGAAGCTTTCTTT. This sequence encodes CASSLAGYPEAFF.

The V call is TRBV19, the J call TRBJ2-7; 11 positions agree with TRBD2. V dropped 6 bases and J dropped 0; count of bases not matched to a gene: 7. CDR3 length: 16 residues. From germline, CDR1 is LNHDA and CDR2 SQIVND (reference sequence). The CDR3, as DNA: TGTGCCAGTAGCAAGATAGGGACTAGCGGCTCCTACGAGCAGTACTTC. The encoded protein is CASSKIGTSGSYEQYF.

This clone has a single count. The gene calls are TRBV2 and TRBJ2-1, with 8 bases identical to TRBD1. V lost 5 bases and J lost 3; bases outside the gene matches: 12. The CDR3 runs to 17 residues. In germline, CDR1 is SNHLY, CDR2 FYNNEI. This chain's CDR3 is CASSSNPGQVDYNEQFF. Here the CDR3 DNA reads TGTGCCAGCAGTTCTAATCCGGGACAGGTGGACTACAATGAGCAGTTCTTC.

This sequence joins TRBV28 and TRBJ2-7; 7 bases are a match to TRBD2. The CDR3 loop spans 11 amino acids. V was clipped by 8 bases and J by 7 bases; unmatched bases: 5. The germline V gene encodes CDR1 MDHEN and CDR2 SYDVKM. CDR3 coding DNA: TGTGCCAGCCGTTGGGGGGGGGAGCAGTACTTC. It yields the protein CASRWGGEQYF.

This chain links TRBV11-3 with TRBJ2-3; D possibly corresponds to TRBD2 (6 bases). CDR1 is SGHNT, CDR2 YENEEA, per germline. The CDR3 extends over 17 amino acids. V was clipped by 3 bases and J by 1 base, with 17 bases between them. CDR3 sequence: CASSFGRWGEGTDTQYF. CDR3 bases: TGTGCCAGCAGCTTTGGTCGTTGGGGGGAGGGCACAGATACGCAGTATTTT.

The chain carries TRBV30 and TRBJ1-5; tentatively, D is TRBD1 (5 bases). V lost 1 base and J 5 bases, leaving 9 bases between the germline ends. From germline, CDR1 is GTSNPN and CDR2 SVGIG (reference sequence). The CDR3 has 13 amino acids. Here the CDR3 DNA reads TGTGCCTGGAGTGGACAGATCGATCAGCCCCAGCATTTT. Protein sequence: CAWSGQIDQPQHF.

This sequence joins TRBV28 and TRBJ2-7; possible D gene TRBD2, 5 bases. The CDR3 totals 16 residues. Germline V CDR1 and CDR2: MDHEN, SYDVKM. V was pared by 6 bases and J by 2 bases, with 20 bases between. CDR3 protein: CASRTAKHGDPYEQYF. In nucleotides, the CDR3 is TGTGCCAGCAGGACCGCGAAGCACGGGGATCCCTACGAGCAGTACTTC. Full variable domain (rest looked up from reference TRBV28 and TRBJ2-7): DVKVTQSSRYLVKRTGEKVFLECVQDMDHENMFWYRQDPGLGLRLIYFSYDVKMKEKGDIPEGYSVSREKKERFSLILESASTNQTSMYLCASRTAKHGDPYEQYFGPGTRLTVT.

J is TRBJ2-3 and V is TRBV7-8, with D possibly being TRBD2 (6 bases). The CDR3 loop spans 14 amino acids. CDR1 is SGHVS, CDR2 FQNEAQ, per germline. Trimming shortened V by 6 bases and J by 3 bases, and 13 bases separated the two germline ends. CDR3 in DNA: TGTGCCAGCAGATTGACCGGGGGAACAGATACGCAGTATTTT. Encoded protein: CASRLTGGTDTQYF. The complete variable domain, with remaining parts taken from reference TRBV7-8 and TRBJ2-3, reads GAGVSQSPRYKVAKRGQDVALRCDPISGHVSLFWYQQALGQGPEFLTYFQNEAQLDKSGLPSDRFFAERPEGSVSTLKIQRTQQEDSAVYLCASRLTGGTDTQYFGPGTRLTVL.

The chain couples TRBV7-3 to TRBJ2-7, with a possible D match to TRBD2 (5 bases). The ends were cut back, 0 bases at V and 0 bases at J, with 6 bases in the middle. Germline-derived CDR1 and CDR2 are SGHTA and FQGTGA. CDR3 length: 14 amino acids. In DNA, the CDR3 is TGTGCCAGCAGCTTAACGGGGAGCTCCTACGAGCAGTACTTC. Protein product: CASSLTGSSYEQYF.

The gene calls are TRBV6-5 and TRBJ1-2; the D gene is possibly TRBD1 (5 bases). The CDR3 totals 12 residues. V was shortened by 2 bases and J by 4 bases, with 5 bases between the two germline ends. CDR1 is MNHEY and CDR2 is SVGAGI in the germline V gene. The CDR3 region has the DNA TGTGCCAGCAGTTACAGGGGCTATGGCTACACCTTC. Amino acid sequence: CASSYRGYGYTF.

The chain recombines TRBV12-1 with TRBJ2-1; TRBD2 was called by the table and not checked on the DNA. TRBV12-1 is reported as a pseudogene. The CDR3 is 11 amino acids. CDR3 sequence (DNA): TGTGCCAGCAGCTCTAACAATGAGCAGTTCTTC. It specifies CASSSNNEQFF.

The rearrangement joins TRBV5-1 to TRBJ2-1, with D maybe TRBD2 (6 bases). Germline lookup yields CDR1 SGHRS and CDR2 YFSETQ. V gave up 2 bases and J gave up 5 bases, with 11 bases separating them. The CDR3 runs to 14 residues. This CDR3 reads CASSFDGGDNEQFF. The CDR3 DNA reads TGCGCCAGCAGCTTCGACGGGGGAGACAATGAGCAGTTCTTC.

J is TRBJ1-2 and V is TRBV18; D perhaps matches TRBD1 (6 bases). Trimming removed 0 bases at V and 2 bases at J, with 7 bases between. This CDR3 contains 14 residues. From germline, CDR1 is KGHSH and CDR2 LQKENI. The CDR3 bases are TGTGCCAGCTCACCACCCGACAGGAACTATGGCTACACCTTC. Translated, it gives CASSPPDRNYGYTF. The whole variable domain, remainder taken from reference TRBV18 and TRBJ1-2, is NAGVMQNPRHLVRRRGQEARLRCSPMKGHSHVYWYRQLPEEGLKFMVYLQKENIIDESGMPKERFSAEFPKEGPSILRIQQVVRGDSAAYFCASSPPDRNYGYTFGSGTRLTVV.

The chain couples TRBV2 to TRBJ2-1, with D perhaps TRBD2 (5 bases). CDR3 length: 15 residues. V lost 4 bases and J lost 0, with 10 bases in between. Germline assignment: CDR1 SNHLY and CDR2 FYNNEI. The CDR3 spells CASSVLGSSYNEQFF. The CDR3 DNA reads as TGTGCCAGCAGTGTCTTGGGGAGCTCCTACAATGAGCAGTTCTTC.

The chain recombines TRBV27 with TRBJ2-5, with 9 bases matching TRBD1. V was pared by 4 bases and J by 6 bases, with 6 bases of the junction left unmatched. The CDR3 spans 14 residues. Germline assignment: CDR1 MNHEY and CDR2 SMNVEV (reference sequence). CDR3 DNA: TGTGCCAGCAGTTCTCCGGGACAGGGAAAGACCCAGTACTTC. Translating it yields CASSSPGQGKTQYF.

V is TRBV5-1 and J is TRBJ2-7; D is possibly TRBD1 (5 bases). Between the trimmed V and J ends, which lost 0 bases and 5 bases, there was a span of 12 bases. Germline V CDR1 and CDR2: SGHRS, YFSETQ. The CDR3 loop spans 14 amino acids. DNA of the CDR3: TGCGCCAGCAGCTTGGGGGCGGTAGGGGACGAGCAGTACTTC. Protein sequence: CASSLGAVGDEQYF.

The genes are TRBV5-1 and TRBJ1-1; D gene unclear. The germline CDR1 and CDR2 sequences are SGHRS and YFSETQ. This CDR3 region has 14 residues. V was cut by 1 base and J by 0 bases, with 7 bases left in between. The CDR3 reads CASSLNQMNTEAFF. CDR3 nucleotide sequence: TGCGCCAGCAGCTTGAATCAAATGAACACTGAAGCTTTCTTT.

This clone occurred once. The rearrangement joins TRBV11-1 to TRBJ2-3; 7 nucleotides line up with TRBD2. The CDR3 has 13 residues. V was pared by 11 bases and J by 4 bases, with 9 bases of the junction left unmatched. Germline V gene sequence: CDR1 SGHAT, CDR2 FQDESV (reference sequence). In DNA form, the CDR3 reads TGTGCCTCGGGACTACGGAGGGCAGATACGCAGTATTTT. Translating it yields CASGLRRADTQYF. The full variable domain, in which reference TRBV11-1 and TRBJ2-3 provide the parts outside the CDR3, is EAEVAQSPRYKITEKSQAVAFWCDPISGHATLYWYRQILGQGPELLVQFQDESVVDDSQLPKDRFSAERLKGVDSTLKIQPAELGDSAMYLCASGLRRADTQYFGPGTRLTVL.

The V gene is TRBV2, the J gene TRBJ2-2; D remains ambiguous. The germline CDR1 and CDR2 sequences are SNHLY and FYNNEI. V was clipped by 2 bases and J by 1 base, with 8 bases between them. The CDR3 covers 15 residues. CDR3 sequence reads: CASSESRMNTGELFF. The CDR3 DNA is TGTGCCAGCAGTGAATCGCGGATGAACACCGGGGAGCTGTTTTTT.

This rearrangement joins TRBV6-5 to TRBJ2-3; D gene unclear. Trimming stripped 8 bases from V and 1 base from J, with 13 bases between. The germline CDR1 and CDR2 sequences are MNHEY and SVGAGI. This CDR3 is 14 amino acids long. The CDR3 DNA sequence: TGTGCCAGCGCGTCGAGGAGCGGCACAGATACGCAGTATTTT. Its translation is CASASRSGTDTQYF.

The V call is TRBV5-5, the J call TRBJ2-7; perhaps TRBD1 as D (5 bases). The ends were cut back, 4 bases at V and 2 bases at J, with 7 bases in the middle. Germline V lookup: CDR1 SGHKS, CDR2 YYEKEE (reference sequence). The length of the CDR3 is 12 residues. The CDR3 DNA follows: TGTGCCAGCAGCCAAGGGGCCTACGAGCAGTACTTC. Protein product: CASSQGAYEQYF. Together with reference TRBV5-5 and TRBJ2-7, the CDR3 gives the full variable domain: DAGVTQSPTHLIKTRGQQVTLRCSPISGHKSVSWYQQVLGQGPQFIFQYYEKEERGRGNFPDRFSARQFPNYSSELNVNALLLGDSALYLCASSQGAYEQYFGPGTRLTVT.

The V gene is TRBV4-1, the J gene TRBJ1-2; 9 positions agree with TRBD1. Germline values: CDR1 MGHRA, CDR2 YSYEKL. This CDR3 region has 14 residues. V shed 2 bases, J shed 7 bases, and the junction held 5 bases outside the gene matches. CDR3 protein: CASSQTGGPPGYTF. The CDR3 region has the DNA TGCGCCAGCAGCCAAACAGGGGGCCCACCTGGCTACACCTTC.

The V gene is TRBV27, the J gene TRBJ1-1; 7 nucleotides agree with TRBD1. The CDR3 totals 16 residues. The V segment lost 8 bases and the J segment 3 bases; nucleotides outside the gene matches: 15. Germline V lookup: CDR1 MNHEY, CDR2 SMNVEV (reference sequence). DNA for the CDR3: TGTGCCAGCCGACCCTCTAAACAGGGGTGGGACACTGAAGCTTTCTTT. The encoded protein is CASRPSKQGWDTEAFF.

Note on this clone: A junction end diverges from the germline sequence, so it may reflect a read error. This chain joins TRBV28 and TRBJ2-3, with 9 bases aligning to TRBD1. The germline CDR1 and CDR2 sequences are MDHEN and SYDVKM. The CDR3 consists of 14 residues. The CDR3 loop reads CATKDRGFTDMQYF. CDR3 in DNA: TGTGCCACAAAGGACAGGGGATTCACAGATATGCAGTATTTT.

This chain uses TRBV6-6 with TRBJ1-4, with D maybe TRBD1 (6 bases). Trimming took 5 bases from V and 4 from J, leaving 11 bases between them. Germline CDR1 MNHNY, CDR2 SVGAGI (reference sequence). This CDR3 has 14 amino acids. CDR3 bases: TGTGCCAGCAGTCTCCAGGGGTTTAATGAAAAACTGTTTTTT. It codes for CASSLQGFNEKLFF.

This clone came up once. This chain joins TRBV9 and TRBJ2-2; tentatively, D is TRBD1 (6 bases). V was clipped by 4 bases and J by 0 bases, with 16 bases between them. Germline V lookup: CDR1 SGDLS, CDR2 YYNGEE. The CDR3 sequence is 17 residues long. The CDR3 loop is CASSPSPGQTNTGELFF. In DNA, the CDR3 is TGTGCCAGCAGCCCCAGCCCGGGACAAACGAACACCGGGGAGCTGTTTTTT.

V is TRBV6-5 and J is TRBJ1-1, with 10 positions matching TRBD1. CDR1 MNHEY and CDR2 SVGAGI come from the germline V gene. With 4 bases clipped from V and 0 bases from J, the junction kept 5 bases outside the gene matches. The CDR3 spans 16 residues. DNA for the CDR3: TGTGCCAGCAGTTTGGACAGGGGGGCATTGAACACTGAAGCTTTCTTT. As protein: CASSLDRGALNTEAFF.

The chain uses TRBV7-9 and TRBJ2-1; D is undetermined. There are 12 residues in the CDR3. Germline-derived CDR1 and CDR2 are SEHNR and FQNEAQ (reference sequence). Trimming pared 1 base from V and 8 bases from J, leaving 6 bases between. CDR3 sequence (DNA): TGTGCCAGCAGCTTAGGGCTGGATGAGCAGTTCTTC. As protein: CASSLGLDEQFF.